The rows below give T cell receptor beta chains drawn from one sample of a study of T cells after posttransplantation cyclophosphamide. Repertoires were generated with immunoSEQ multiplex PCR, while TCRdb's copy carries only in-frame clones and drops some. The record shows about 27,000 clones for this sample, with no singletons present. The source material was PBMCs, sampled after allogeneic stem cell transplant with posttransplant cyclophosphamide. The receptors stem from a male patient younger than 35 who received an allogeneic stem cell transplant from a related donor, was CMV-positive, and had no GVHD. The T cells may come from the graft donor. The CDR3 runs from the conserved cysteine through the conserved F or W. The D gene is left open where the match is weak. Size is stated as once, few, many, or a class for an expanded clone.

J: TRBJ2-2; D: TRBD1; size: many; V: TRBV6-1; DNA: TGTGCCAGCAGTGAACCGACAGGGGTCACCGGGGAGCTGTTTTTT; CDR3: CASSEPTGVTGELFF
J: TRBJ2-5; D: TRBD1; size: many; V: TRBV18; DNA: TGTGCCAGCTCTCCTACCCCGGGACAGGGGCAAGAGACCCAGTACTTC; CDR3: CASSPTPGQGQETQYF
J: TRBJ2-5; D: TRBD2; size: many; V: TRBV28; DNA: TGTGCCAGCAGTTTAAGCGGGATAGGAGAGACCCAGTACTTC; CDR3: CASSLSGIGETQYF
J: TRBJ2-5; D: TRBD1; size: many; V: TRBV4-1; DNA: TGCGCCAGCAGCAAGGGACAGGGGGCGAAGTACCAAGAGACCCAGTACTTC; CDR3: CASSKGQGAKYQETQYF
J: TRBJ2-1; D: -; size: many; V: TRBV6-5; DNA: TGTGCCAGCAGCCGTCTAAGCGGAAGCTACAATGAGCAGTTCTTC; CDR3: CASSRLSGSYNEQFF
J: TRBJ1-2; D: -; size: many; V: TRBV10-1; DNA: TGCGCCAGCAGTGAGTCTGCAGGTCCCAGGGGCTATGGCTACACCTTC; CDR3: CASSESAGPRGYGYTF
J: TRBJ2-1; D: TRBD2; size: many; V: TRBV7-9; DNA: TGTGCCAGCAGCAAAGTAGCGGGCTCCTACAATGAGCAGTTCTTC; CDR3: CASSKVAGSYNEQFF
J: TRBJ2-1; D: -; size: many; V: TRBV4-1; DNA: TGCGCCAGCAGCCAAGAGAAACAGGGATCGAATGAGCAGTTCTTC; CDR3: CASSQEKQGSNEQFF
J: TRBJ2-7; D: -; size: many; V: TRBV5-1; DNA: TGCGCCAGCAGCTTAACCGGGACTTCCATCCCCTACGAGCAGTACTTC; CDR3: CASSLTGTSIPYEQYF
J: TRBJ2-3; D: -; size: many; V: TRBV9; DNA: TGTGCCAGCAGCCCTGGCACAGATACGCAGTATTTT; CDR3: CASSPGTDTQYF
J: TRBJ1-2; D: -; size: many; V: TRBV28; DNA: TGTGCCAGCAGTTTAGGGGGCATCTTGAGAGGCTACACCTTC; CDR3: CASSLGGILRGYTF
J: TRBJ2-7; D: TRBD1; size: many; V: TRBV5-4; DNA: TGTGCCAGCAGCTCTAATCCGGGACAGGGCTACGAGCAGTACTTC; CDR3: CASSSNPGQGYEQYF
J: TRBJ1-4; D: -; size: many; V: TRBV7-9; DNA: TGTGCCAGCAGCTTACGGTTTGAAAAACTGTTTTTT; CDR3: CASSLRFEKLFF
J: TRBJ2-7; D: -; size: many; V: TRBV4-1; DNA: TGCGCCAGCAGCCAAGGGGCATCACGAAGGCCCTACGAGCAGTACTTC; CDR3: CASSQGASRRPYEQYF
J: TRBJ2-3; D: TRBD1; size: many; V: TRBV4-1; DNA: TGCGCCAGCAGCCACATAATGGCCCGGGACAGGGTCACAGATACGCAGTATTTT; CDR3: CASSHIMARDRVTDTQYF
J: TRBJ2-7; D: TRBD2; size: many; V: TRBV4-1; DNA: TGCGCCAGCAGCCAAGCTGCTGGACTAGCGGGATACGAGCAGTACTTC; CDR3: CASSQAAGLAGYEQYF
J: TRBJ2-6; D: -; size: many; V: TRBV14; DNA: TGTGCCAGCAGCCAAGAAGGGGGAACCTTTTCTGGGGCCAACGTCCTGACTTTC; CDR3: CASSQEGGTFSGANVLTF
J: TRBJ2-5; D: TRBD2; size: many; V: TRBV18; DNA: TGTGCCAGCTCACCTCTAGGGAGGGAGGCCCGAGAGACCCAGTACTTC; CDR3: CASSPLGREARETQYF
J: TRBJ1-6; D: -; size: many; V: TRBV28; DNA: TGTGCCAGCAGGGAGGACTCCTATAATTCACCCCTCCACTTT; CDR3: CASREDSYNSPLHF
J: TRBJ2-5; D: TRBD2; size: many; V: TRBV5-1; DNA: TGCGCCAGCAGCTTGGCCTTAGCGGGAGGAGGGCAGACCCAGTACTTC; CDR3: CASSLALAGGGQTQYF
J: TRBJ1-6; D: TRBD1; size: many; V: TRBV28; DNA: TGTGCCAGCAGTCCGCTGACAGGGGGCGATTCACCCCTCCACTTT; CDR3: CASSPLTGGDSPLHF
J: TRBJ2-1; D: TRBD2; size: many; V: TRBV11-2; DNA: TGTGCCAGCAGCCGTAGCGGGGGCTCGTTAAATGAGCAGTTCTTC; CDR3: CASSRSGGSLNEQFF
J: TRBJ2-1; D: TRBD2; size: many; V: TRBV7-7; DNA: TGTGCCAGCAGTTCGGGGACTAGCTACGGCAATGAGCAGTTCTTC; CDR3: CASSSGTSYGNEQFF
J: TRBJ2-1; D: TRBD1; size: many; V: TRBV7-9; DNA: TGTGCCAGCAGTTCTGCTGGGACAGGGAATCATGAGCAGTTCTTC; CDR3: CASSSAGTGNHEQFF
J: TRBJ1-4; D: -; size: many; V: TRBV29-1; DNA: TGCAGCGTTGGATCGGGTGATAATGAAAAACTGTTTTTT; CDR3: CSVGSGDNEKLFF
J: TRBJ2-2; D: TRBD1; size: many; V: TRBV4-3; DNA: TGCGCCAGCAGCCCCAGGACAGGGGGTAGGACCGGGGAGCTGTTTTTT; CDR3: CASSPRTGGRTGELFF
J: TRBJ2-3; D: -; size: many; V: TRBV5-1; DNA: TGCGCCAGCAGCTTGGTATCGGGAAGCACAGATACGCAGTATTTT; CDR3: CASSLVSGSTDTQYF
J: TRBJ2-5; D: -; size: many; V: TRBV11-2; DNA: TGTGCCAGCAGCTTAATCCCAGGCTACCAAGAGACCCAGTACTTC; CDR3: CASSLIPGYQETQYF
J: TRBJ2-5; D: -; size: many; V: TRBV10-3; DNA: TGTGCCATCAGTGACCTGGGGCCGGGCGAGACCCAGTACTTC; CDR3: CAISDLGPGETQYF
J: TRBJ2-7; D: -; size: many; V: TRBV7-2; DNA: TGTGCCAGCAGCTTATCCACTAGAGATTACGAGCAGTACTTC; CDR3: CASSLSTRDYEQYF
J: TRBJ2-6; D: -; size: many; V: TRBV11-1; DNA: TGTGCCAGCAGCTTAGAGTCTATTGGGGCCAACGTCCTGACTTTC; CDR3: CASSLESIGANVLTF
J: TRBJ2-2; D: -; size: many; V: TRBV5-4; DNA: TGTGCCAGCAGGCCGAATCTCCACAGGGAGAACACCGGGGAGCTGTTTTTT; CDR3: CASRPNLHRENTGELFF
J: TRBJ2-3; D: -; size: many; V: TRBV6-6; DNA: TGTGCCAGCAGTTACAAAGCGACAGATACGCAGTATTTT; CDR3: CASSYKATDTQYF
J: TRBJ2-4; D: TRBD1; size: many; V: TRBV7-8; DNA: TGTGCCAGCAGCTTAGCGCGCATCAGGGGGCTCAGTAGGGAAAACATTCAGTACTTC; CDR3: CASSLARIRGLSRENIQYF
J: TRBJ2-7; D: -; size: many; V: TRBV18; DNA: TGTGCCAGCTCACTCGCGCGGGGTTGGGAGCAGTACTTC; CDR3: CASSLARGWEQYF
J: TRBJ1-6; D: -; size: many; V: TRBV19; DNA: TGTGCCAGTAGCACCGGGGGATCAAATTCACCCCTCCACTTT; CDR3: CASSTGGSNSPLHF
J: TRBJ2-5; D: -; size: many; V: TRBV9; DNA: TGTGCCAGCAGCGATGGGGGGATGGAGACCCAGTACTTC; CDR3: CASSDGGMETQYF
J: TRBJ2-3; D: -; size: many; V: TRBV14; DNA: TGTGCCAGCAGCCAGGCTAGCGCGGGCACAGATACGCAGTATTTT; CDR3: CASSQASAGTDTQYF
J: TRBJ2-1; D: -; size: many; V: TRBV29-1; DNA: TGCAGCGTTGCTGGAGTTTACAATGAGCAGTTCTTC; CDR3: CSVAGVYNEQFF
J: TRBJ1-3; D: TRBD1; size: many; V: TRBV18; DNA: TGTGCCAGCTCACCAGGGACAGGGGGCGCCGGAAACACCATATATTTT; CDR3: CASSPGTGGAGNTIYF